This T cell receptor beta chain is from a study of blood T cell repertoires in COVID-19 (TCRdb year 2020). Looking at the study overall: Samples from collaborators originated in the United States, Italy and Spain and spanned both the acute and convalescent phases of COVID-19. The prospective study material was composed of cDNA or gDNA derived from T cells, B-cell-depleted T cells, or PBMCs. HLA class I and class II types, where available, came from metadata supplied by the sample provider rather than from assay-based typing. Deeply sampled blood TCRbeta repertoires from subjects exposed to, actively infected with, or recovered from COVID-19 were included in the dataset. Samples came from the ongoing ImmuneRACE study (first 160 participants) plus 1,254 subjects from 6 global collaborators. Sample metadata almost always included a de-identified subject ID, COVID-19 status, age in years and sex. The repertoires were made available in a free public database intended to serve as a resource for research on the immune response to SARS-CoV-2. Study-level results and caveats: The amount of clinical and demographic metadata varied by source and participant and was provided uncurated.

In the prospective study, participants were roughly 18 to 95 years old, resided in approximately 22 geographic areas of the United States, and were enrolled through a virtual design. To assign participants to cohorts, the prospective study relied on clinical history that participants themselves reported in a screening survey and a study questionnaire. In the prospective study, mobile phlebotomists collected whole blood, serum and a nasopharyngeal or oropharyngeal swab from each participant. Additional blood draws and questionnaires over an approximately two-month period could optionally be provided by prospective study participants. Blood samples from the prospective study were shipped frozen or at room temperature prior to DNA extraction. TCRbeta CDR3 regions were amplified from genomic DNA using the immunoSEQ Assay, a bias-controlled multiplex PCR. Per the original workflow: Within the assay, amplification of reference gene primers was used to estimate how many nucleated cells each sample contained. To quantify the absolute abundance of each unique TCRbeta CDR3 rearrangement, sequence reads were collapsed and filtered. Productive Simpson clonality was computed per sample as the square root of Simpson's diversity index over productive rearrangements. Not all clones reach the TCRdb copy of this immuneACCESS table, which keeps in-frame sequences only. Checked studies attribute under half of the gap to unresolved V genes and leave the rest unexplained. That table gives V, J and clone size, and the DNA gave D and trimming. Across this sample there are some 220,000 clones, with roughly nine tenths seen only once. The top ten clonotypes cover more than 3% of the sample.

CDR1 and CDR2 were assigned from the germline V gene as MDHEN and SYDVKM. The cysteine opens and the phenylalanine closes a CDR3 of 15 amino acids. The sequence is cut down to CDR3 DNA, 45 bases in frame from base 1. V is clipped by 5 bases and J by 1 base, and the sequence between their germline boundaries is 14 bases long. This clone showed up just once. The target of this receptor is not known. No qualities accompany the bases; no much larger clone lies one base away. The source of this sequence is a woman aged 18 to 35 in a cohort exposed to, infected with or recovered from COVID-19 (not recorded which). The chain uses TRBV28 and TRBJ1-1; the D gene cannot be named for sure. Source material: PBMCs or T cells enriched from blood (not recorded which). The DNA sequence is TGTGCCAGCAGTGGTGTTGGCGGTGGGAACACTGAAGCTTTCTTT. Its amino acids are CASSGVGGGNTEAFF.